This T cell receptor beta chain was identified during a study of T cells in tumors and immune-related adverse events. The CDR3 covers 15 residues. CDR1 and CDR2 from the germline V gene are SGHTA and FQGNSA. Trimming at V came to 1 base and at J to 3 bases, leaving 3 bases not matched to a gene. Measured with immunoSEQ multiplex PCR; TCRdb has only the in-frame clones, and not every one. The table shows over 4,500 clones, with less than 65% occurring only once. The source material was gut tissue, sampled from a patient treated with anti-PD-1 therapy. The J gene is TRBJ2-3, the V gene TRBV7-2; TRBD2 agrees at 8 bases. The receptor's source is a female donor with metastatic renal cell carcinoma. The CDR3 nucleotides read TGTGCCAGCAGCTTAGGAGCGGGGGTGACAGATACGCAGTATTTT. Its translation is CASSLGAGVTDTQYF. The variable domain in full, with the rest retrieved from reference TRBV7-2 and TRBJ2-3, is GAGVSQSPSNKVTEKGKDVELRCDPISGHTALYWYRQSLGQGLEFLIYFQGNSAPDKSGLPSDRFSAERTGGSVSTLTIQRTQQEDSAVYLCASSLGAGVTDTQYFGPGTRLTVL.